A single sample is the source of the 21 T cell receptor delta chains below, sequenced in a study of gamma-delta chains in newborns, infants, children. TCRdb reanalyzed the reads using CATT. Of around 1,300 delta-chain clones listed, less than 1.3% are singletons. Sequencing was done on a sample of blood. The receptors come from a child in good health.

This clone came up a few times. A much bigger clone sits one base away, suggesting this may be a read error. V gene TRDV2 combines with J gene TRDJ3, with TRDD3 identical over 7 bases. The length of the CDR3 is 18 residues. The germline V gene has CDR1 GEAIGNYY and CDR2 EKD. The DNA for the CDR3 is TGTGCCTGTGGCACCGTTCTTGGGGGATCCTGGGACACCCGACAGATGTTTTTC. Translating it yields CACGTVLGGSWDTRQMFF.

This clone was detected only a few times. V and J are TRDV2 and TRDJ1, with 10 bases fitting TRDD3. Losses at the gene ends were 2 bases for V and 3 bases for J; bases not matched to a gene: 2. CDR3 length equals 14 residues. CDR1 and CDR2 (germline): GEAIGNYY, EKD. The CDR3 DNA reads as TGTGCCTGTGACATACTGGGGGATGCCGATAAACTCATCTTT. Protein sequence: CACDILGDADKLIF.

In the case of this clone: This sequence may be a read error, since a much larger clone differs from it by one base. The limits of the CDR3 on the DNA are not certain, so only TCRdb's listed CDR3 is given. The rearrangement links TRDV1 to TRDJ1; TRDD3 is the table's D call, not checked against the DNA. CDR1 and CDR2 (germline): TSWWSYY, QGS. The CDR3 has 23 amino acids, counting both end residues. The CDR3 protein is CALGAIYYFRQLYWGIGSDKIIF.

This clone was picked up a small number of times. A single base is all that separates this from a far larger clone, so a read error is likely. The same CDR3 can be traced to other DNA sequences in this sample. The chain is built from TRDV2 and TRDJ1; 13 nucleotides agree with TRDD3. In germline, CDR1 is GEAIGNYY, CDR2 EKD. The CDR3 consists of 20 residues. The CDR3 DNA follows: TGTGCCTGTGACCTCCTTTCACTGGGGGATACGCTAGGACACACCGATAAACTTATCTTT. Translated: CACDLLSLGDTLGHTDKLIF.

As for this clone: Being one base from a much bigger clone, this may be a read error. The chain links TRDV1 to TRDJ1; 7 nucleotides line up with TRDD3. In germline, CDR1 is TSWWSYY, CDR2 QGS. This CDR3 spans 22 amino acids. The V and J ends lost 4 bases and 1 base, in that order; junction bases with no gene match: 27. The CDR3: CALGGSPIPPMGDTLLTDKLIF. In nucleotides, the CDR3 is TGTGCTCTTGGGGGTAGCCCTATTCCTCCCATGGGGGACACCCTCCTCACCGATAAACTCATCTTT.

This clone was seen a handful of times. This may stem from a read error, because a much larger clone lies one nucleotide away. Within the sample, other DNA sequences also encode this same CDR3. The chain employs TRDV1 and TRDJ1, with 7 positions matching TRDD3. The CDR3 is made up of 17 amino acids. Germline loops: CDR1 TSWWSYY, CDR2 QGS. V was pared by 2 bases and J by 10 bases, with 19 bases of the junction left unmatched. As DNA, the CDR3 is TGTGCTCTTGGGGAATCTCGGATACGCGGAGGTACGGGAGGACTCATCTTT. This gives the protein CALGESRIRGGTGGLIF.

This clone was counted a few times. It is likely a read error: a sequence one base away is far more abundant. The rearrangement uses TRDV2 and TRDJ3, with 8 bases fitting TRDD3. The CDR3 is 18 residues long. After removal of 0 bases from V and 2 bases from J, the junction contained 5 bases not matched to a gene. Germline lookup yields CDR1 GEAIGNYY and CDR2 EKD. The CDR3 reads CACDTVLGGTWDTRQMFF. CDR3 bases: TGTGCCTGTGACACCGTACTGGGGGGTACCTGGGACACCCGACAGATGTTTTTC.

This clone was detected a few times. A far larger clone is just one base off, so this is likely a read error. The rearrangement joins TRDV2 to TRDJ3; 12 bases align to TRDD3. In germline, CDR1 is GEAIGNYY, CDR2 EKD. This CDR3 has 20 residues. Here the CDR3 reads CARDKILGDTSSWDTRQMFF. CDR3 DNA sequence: TGTGCCCGTGACAAGATACTGGGGGATACTAGCTCCTGGGACACCCGACAGATGTTTTTC.

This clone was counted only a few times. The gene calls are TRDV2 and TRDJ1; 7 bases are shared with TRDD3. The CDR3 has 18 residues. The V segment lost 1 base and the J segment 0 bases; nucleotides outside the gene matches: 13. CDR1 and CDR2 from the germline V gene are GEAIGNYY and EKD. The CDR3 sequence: CACDTVLGARQYTDKLIF. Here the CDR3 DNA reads TGTGCCTGTGACACGGTCCTGGGGGCTCGTCAGTACACCGATAAACTCATCTTT.

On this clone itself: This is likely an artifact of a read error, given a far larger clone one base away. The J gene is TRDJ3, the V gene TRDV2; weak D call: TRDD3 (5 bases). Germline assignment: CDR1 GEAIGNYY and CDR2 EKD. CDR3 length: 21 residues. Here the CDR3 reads CAYDTVGPGGPSSWDTRQMFF. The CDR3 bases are TGTGCCTATGACACCGTCGGACCAGGGGGGCCTAGCTCCTGGGACACCCGACAGATGTTTTTC.

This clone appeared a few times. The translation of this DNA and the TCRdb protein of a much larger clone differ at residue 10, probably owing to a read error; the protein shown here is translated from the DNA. CDR3 protein: CACDTLPTLVDIYTDKLIF. CDR3 in DNA: TGTGCCTGTGACACTCTCCCTACCCTGGTGGATATATACACCGATAAACTCATCTTT. This chain joins TRDV2 and TRDJ1; D possibly uses TRDD2 or TRDD3 (5 bases each). The CDR3 consists of 19 residues. The V end lost 1 base, the J end lost 0 bases, and 23 bases lay between the germline ends. Germline V gives CDR1 GEAIGNYY, CDR2 EKD.

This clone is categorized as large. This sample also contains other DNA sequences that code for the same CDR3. The DNA of the CDR3 is TGTGCCTGTGAACCAATCTTCGGGCTGGGGGATACGGGGGAGCTCATCTTT. Translated, it gives CACEPIFGLGDTGELIF. The chain couples TRDV2 to TRDJ1, with 12 nucleotides matching TRDD3. The germline V gene has CDR1 GEAIGNYY and CDR2 EKD. The CDR3 extends over 17 amino acids. After removal of 4 bases from V and 11 bases from J, the junction contained 19 bases not matched to a gene.

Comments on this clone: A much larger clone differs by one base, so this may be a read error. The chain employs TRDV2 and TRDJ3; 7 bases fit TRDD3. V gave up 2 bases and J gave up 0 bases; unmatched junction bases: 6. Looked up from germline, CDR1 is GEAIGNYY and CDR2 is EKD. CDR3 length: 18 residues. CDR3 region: CACDSTGEGSWDTRQMFF. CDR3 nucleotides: TGTGCCTGTGACAGTACTGGGGAGGGCTCCTGGGACACCCGACAGATGTTTTTC.

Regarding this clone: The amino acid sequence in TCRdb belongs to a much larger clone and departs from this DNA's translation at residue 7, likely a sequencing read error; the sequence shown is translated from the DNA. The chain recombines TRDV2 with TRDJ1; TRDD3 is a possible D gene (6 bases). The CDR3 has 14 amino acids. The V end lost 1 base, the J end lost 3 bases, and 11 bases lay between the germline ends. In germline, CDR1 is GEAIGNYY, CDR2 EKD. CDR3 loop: CACDTVRIPDKLIF. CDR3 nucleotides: TGTGCCTGTGACACTGTCAGGATACCCGATAAACTCATCTTT.

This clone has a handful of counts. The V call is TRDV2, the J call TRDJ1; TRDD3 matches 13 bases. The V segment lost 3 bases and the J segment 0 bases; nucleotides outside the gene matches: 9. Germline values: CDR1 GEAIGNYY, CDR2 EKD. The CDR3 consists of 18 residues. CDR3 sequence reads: CACDSLGDTGFDTDKLIF. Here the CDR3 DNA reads TGTGCCTGTGACTCACTGGGGGATACGGGGTTTGACACCGATAAACTCATCTTT.

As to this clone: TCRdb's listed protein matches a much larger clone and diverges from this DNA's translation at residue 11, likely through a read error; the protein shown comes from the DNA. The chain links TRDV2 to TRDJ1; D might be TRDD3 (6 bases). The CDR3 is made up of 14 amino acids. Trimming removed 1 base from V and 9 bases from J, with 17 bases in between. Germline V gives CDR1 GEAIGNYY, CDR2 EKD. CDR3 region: CACDTLAPGDELIF. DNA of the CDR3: TGTGCCTGTGACACATTGGCTCCTGGGGATGAACTCATCTTT.

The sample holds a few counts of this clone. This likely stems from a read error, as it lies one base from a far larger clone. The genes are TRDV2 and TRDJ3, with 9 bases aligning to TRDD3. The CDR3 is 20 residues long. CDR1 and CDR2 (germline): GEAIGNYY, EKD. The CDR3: CARDRIPTGGASWDTRQMFF. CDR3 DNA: TGTGCCCGTGATAGAATCCCGACTGGGGGAGCCTCCTGGGACACCCGACAGATGTTTTTC.

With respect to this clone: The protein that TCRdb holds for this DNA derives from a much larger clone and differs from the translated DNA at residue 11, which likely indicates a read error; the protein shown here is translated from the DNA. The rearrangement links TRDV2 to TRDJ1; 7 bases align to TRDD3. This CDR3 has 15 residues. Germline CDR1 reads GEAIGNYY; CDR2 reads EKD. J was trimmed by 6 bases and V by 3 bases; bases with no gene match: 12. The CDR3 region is CACDSIGDKAYKLIF. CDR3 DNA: TGTGCCTGTGACTCAATAGGGGATAAAGCCTATAAACTCATCTTT.

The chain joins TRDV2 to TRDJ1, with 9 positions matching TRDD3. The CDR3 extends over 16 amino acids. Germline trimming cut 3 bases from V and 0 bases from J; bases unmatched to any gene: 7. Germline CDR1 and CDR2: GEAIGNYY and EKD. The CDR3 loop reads CACDVLGESHTDKLIF. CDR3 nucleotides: TGTGCCTGTGACGTACTGGGGGAGTCACACACCGATAAACTCATCTTT.

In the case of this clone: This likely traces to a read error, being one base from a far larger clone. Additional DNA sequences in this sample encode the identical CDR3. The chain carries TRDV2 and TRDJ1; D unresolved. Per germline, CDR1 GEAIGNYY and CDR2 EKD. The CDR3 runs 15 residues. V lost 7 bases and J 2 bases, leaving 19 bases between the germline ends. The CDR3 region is CACDPLGPRTDKLIF. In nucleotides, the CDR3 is TGTGCCTGCGACCCTCTTGGGCCGAGGACCGATAAACTCATCTTT.

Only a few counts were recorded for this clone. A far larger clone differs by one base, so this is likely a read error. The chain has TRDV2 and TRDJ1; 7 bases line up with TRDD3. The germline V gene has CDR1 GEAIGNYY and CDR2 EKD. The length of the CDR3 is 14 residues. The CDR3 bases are TGTGCCTGTGACACTTTGGGGGACACCGATAGACTCATCTTT. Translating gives CACDTLGDTDRLIF.